This TCR beta chain originates from a study of control samples from healthy donors and cancer patients. The CDR3 sequence is 16 residues long. Germline CDR1 and CDR2: MNHEY and SVGEGT. V shed 0 bases, J shed 4 bases, and the junction held 6 bases outside the gene matches. Clones were read by immunoSEQ multiplex PCR, and TCRdb kept only the in-frame ones, dropping some. The repertoire includes 45,000 to 60,000 clones, about 93% of them detected once, and around 4.2% sits in the top ten. This receptor was taken from a man aged 30 to 39 in good health. The rearrangement links TRBV6-2 or TRBV6-3 to TRBJ1-5, with 7 bases fitting TRBD1. Sequenced sample: blood. As DNA, the CDR3 is TGTGCCAGCAGTTACTCGAACAGGGGACGGAATCAGCCCCAGCATTTT. Amino acid sequence: CASSYSNRGRNQPQHF.